The 4 T cell receptor beta chains given below trace back to one sample, sequenced in a study of vaccination effects on CD4 cells after COVID-19. Profiling relied on immunoSEQ multiplex PCR, and the TCRdb table lists in-frame clones only, not all of them. Of about 71,000 clones in the sample, 80% were seen once. Using viral peptide pools, the ViraFEST assay grew out antigen-specific CD4+ T cells prior to sequencing. The culture ran for roughly 10 days before CD4+ T cells were isolated. Absence of prior SARS-CoV-2 infection characterized the vaccine recipients, who showed negative nucleocapsid antibodies. Antigens of these TCRs are unknown. The material was CD4+ T cells from PBMCs cultured with SARS-CoV-2 spike peptides, obtained before COVID-19 vaccination. Receptors originate from a human donor who received a COVID-19 vaccine.

This clone turned up a few times. The V and J genes are TRBV6-7 and TRBJ2-7; 11 positions agree with TRBD1. TRBV6-7 is designated an ORF whose function remains uncertain. V was clipped by 11 bases and J by 0 bases; unmatched bases: 6. The CDR3 has 14 amino acids. In DNA, the CDR3 is TGTGCCCTCCGGGGGACAGGGGGCTCCTACGAGCAGTACGTC. Protein: CALRGTGGSYEQYV.

The V gene is TRBV2, the J gene TRBJ2-5; D is unclear. CDR1 SNHLY and CDR2 FYNNEI come from the germline V gene. Trimming removed 8 bases from V and 0 bases from J, with 4 bases in between. The CDR3 has 11 amino acids. CDR3 protein: CASGYQETQYF. The CDR3 nucleotides are TGTGCCAGCGGGTACCAAGAGACCCAGTACTTC.

This chain connects TRBV6-5 to TRBJ2-1, with D possibly TRBD1 on 6 matching bases. This CDR3 region has 14 residues. The V gene lost 0 bases and the J gene lost 9 bases, with 12 bases spanning the gap. CDR1 is MNHEY, CDR2 SVGAGI, per germline. The CDR3 bases are TGTGCCAGCAGTTACTCGAGGGGCAGGGGTGAGCAGTTCTTC. Its protein is CASSYSRGRGEQFF.

The chain is built from TRBV3-1 (or the pseudogene TRBV3-2) and TRBJ1-6, with 7 bases lining up with TRBD1. The CDR3 is 14 amino acids. In germline, CDR1 is LGHDT, CDR2 YNNKEL (reference sequence). Losses at the gene ends were 0 bases for V and 10 bases for J; bases not matched to a gene: 3. The CDR3 nucleotides are TGTGCCAGCAGCCAAGATCAGGGGGGGTCACCCCTCCACTTT. This encodes CASSQDQGGSPLHF.